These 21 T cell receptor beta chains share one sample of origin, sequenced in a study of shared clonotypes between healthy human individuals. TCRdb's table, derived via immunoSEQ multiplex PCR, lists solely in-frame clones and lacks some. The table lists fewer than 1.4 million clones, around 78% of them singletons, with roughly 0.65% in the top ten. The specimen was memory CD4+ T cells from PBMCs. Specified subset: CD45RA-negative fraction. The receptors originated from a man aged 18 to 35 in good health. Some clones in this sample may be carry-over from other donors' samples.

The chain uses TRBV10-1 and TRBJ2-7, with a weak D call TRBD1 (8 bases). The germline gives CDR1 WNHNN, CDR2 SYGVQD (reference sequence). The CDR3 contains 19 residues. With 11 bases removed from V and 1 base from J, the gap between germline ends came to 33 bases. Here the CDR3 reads CARKKDRDCPAGPSYEQYF. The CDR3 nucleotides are TGCGCCCGCAAAAAGGACAGGGATTGCCCAGCGGGACCTTCCTACGAGCAGTACTTC.

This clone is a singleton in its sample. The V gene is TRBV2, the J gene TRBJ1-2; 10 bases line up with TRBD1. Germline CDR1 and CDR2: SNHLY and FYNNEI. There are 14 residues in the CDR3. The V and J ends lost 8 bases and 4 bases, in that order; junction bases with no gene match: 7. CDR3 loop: CASRRGQGIYGYTF. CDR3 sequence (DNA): TGTGCCAGCCGAAGGGGACAGGGGATCTATGGCTACACCTTC.

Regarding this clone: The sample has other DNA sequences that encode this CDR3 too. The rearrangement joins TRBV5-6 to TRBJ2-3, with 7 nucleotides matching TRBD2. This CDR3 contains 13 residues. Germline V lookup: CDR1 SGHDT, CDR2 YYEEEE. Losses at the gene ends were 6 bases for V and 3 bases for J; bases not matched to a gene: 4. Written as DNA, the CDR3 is TGTGCCAGCACTCCGGGGGGAACAGATACGCAGTATTTT. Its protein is CASTPGGTDTQYF. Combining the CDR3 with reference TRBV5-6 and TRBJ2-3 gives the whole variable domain DAGVTQSPTHLIKTRGQQVTLRCSPKSGHDTVSWYQQALGQGPQFIFQYYEEEERQRGNFPDRFSGHQFPNYSSELNVNALLLGDSALYLCASTPGGTDTQYFGPGTRLTVL.

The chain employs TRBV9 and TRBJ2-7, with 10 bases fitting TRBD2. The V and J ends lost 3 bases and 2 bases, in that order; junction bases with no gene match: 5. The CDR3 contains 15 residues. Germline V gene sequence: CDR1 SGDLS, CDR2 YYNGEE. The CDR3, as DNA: TGTGCCAGCAGCGCCGAAGCGGGAGGGCCCTACGAGCAGTACTTC. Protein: CASSAEAGGPYEQYF.

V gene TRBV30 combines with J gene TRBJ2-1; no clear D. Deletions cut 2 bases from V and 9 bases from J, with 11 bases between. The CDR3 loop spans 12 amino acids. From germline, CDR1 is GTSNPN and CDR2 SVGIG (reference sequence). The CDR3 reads CAWSFNPLEQFF. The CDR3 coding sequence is TGTGCCTGGAGTTTCAACCCCCTTGAGCAGTTCTTC. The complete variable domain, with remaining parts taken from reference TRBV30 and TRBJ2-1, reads SQTIHQWPATLVQPVGSPLSLECTVEGTSNPNLYWYRQAAGRGLQLLFYSVGIGQISSEVPQNLSASRPQDRQFILSSKKLLLSDSGFYLCAWSFNPLEQFFGPGTRLTVL.

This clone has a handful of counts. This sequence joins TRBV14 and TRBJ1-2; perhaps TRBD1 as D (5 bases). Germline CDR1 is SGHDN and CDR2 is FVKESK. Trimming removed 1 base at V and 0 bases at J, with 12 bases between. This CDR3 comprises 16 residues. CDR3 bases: TGTGCCAGCAGCCAAGCTCGTAGGGGAGCTAACTATGGCTACACCTTC. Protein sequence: CASSQARRGANYGYTF.

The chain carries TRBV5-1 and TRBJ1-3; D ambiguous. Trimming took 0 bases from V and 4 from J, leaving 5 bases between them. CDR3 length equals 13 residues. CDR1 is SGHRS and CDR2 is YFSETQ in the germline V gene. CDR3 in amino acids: CASSLEQGNTIYF. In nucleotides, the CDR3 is TGCGCCAGCAGCTTGGAACAAGGAAACACCATATATTTT.

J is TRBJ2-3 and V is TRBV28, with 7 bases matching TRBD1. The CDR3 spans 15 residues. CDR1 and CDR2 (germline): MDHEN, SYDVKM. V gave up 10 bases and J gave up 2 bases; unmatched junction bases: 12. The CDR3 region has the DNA TGTGCCACCCGAGGGGGCGGAGACGACACAGATACGCAGTATTTT. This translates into CATRGGGDDTDTQYF.

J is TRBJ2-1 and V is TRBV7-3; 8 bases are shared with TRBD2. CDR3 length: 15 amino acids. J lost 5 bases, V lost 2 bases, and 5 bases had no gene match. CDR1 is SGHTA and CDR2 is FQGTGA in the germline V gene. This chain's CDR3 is CASSLGGRSDNEQFF. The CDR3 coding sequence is TGTGCCAGCAGCTTAGGCGGGAGGTCCGACAATGAGCAGTTCTTC.

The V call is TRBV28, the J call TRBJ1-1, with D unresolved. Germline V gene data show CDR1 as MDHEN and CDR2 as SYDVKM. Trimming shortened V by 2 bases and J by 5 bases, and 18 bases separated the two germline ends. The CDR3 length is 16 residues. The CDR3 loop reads CASSLGRIYTLTEAFF. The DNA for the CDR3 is TGTGCCAGCAGTTTAGGACGGATTTACACCCTGACTGAAGCTTTCTTT.

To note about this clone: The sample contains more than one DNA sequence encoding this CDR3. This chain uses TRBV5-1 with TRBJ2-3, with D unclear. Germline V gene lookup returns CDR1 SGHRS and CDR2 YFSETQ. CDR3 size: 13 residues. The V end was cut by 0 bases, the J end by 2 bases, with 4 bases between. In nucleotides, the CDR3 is TGCGCCAGCAGCTTGGTGCCCACAGATACGCAGTATTTT. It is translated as CASSLVPTDTQYF. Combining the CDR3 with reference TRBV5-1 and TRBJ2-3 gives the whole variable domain KAGVTQTPRYLIKTRGQQVTLSCSPISGHRSVSWYQQTPGQGLQFLFEYFSETQRNKGNFPGRFSGRQFSNSRSEMNVSTLELGDSALYLCASSLVPTDTQYFGPGTRLTVL.

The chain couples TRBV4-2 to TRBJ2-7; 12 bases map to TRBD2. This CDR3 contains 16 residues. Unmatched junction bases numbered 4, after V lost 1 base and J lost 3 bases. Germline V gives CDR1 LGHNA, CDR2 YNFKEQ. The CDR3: CASSQGTSGVVYEQYF. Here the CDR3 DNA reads TGTGCCAGCAGCCAAGGGACTAGCGGGGTAGTCTACGAGCAGTACTTC.

CDR3 in amino acids: CASRDFTQETQYF. The CDR3, as DNA: TGTGCCAGCAGGGACTTTACACAAGAGACCCAGTACTTC. The chain joins TRBV27 to TRBJ2-5; D is perhaps TRBD2 (5 bases). V was shortened by 6 bases and J by 2 bases, with 10 bases between the two germline ends. Germline V gives CDR1 MNHEY, CDR2 SMNVEV (reference sequence). The CDR3 runs 13 residues.

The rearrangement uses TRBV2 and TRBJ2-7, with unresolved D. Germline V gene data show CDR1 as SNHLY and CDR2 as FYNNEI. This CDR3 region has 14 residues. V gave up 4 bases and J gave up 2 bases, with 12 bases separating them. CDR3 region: CASSGTHSAYEQYF. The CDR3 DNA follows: TGTGCCAGCAGTGGGACCCACTCGGCCTACGAGCAGTACTTC.

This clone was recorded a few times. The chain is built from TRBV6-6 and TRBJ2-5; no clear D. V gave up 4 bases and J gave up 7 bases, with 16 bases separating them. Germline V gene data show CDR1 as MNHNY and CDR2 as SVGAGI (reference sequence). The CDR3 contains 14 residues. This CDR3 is CASSSTRPTGTQYF. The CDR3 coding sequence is TGTGCCAGCAGTTCCACACGGCCGACTGGGACCCAGTACTTC.

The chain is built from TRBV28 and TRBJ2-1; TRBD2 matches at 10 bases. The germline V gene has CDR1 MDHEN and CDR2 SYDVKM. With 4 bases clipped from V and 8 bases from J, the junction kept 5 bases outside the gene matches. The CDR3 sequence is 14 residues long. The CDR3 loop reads CASSWSSGRHEQFF. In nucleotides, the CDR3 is TGTGCCAGCAGTTGGTCTAGCGGGAGACATGAGCAGTTCTTC. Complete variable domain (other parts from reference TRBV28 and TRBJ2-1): DVKVTQSSRYLVKRTGEKVFLECVQDMDHENMFWYRQDPGLGLRLIYFSYDVKMKEKGDIPEGYSVSREKKERFSLILESASTNQTSMYLCASSWSSGRHEQFFGPGTRLTVL.

The DNA of the CDR3 is TGTGCCAGCAGCTCGAGGGGTACGGGTACCAGCTACACAGATACGCAGTATTTT. Translating gives CASSSRGTGTSYTDTQYF. This chain uses TRBV11-1 with TRBJ2-3; D assignment may be TRBD1 or TRBD2 (5 bases each). Trimming left V 4 bases short and J 2 bases short, with 22 bases between. The CDR3 spans 18 residues. Per the germline V gene, CDR1 is SGHAT and CDR2 is FQDESV (reference sequence).

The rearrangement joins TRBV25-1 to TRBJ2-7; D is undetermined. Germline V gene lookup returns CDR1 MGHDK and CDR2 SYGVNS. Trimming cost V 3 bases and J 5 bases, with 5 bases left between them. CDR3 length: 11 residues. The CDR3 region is CASSDRHEQYF. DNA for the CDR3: TGTGCCAGCAGTGACCGACACGAGCAGTACTTC.

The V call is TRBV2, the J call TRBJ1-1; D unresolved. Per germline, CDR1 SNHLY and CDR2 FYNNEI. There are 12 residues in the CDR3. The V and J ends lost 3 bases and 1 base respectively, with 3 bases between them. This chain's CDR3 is CASSDRNTEAFF. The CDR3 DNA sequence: TGTGCCAGCAGTGACAGGAACACTGAAGCTTTCTTT.

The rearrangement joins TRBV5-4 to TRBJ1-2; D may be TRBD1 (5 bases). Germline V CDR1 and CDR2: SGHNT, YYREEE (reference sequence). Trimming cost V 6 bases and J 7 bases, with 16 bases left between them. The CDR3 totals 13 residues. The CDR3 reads CASTSGFEGGYTF. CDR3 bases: TGTGCCAGCACCTCAGGGTTCGAGGGTGGCTACACCTTC.

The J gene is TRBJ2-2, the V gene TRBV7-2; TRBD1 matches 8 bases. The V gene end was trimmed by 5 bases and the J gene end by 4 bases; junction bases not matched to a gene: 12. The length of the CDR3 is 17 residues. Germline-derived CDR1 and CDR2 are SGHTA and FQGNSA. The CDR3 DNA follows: TGTGCCAGCAGCCCGACCCGGACAGGGCTTGGCACCGGGGAGCTGTTTTTT. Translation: CASSPTRTGLGTGELFF.